The 18 T cell receptor beta chains given below trace back to one sample, sequenced in a study of blood T cell repertoires in COVID-19. This table comes from immunoSEQ multiplex PCR, and its TCRdb copy is limited to in-frame clones, with some not included. This table holds more than 200,000 clones, less than 85% found once. Specimen: PBMCs or T cells enriched from blood (not recorded which). All receptors derive from a man between 60 and 75 years old who had recovered from COVID-19.

This sequence joins TRBV5-6 and TRBJ1-1; D call uncertain. The CDR3 length is 12 residues. V was shortened by 4 bases and J by 4 bases, with 8 bases between the two germline ends. Per germline, CDR1 SGHDT and CDR2 YYEEEE. The chain's CDR3 is CASSAPGTEAFF. The DNA of the CDR3 is TGTGCCAGCAGCGCCCCGGGCACTGAAGCTTTCTTT.

The chain uses TRBV24-1 and TRBJ2-7, with TRBD1 matching over 7 bases. This CDR3 comprises 12 residues. The germline gives CDR1 KGHDR, CDR2 SFDVKD. With V trimmed by 8 bases and J by 6 bases, 6 bases remained unmatched. Written as DNA, the CDR3 is TGTGCCACCAAATACGGACAGGCCGAGCAGTACTTC. Protein sequence: CATKYGQAEQYF.

This clone came up once. The chain recombines TRBV29-1 with TRBJ2-3; D call uncertain. CDR1 is SQVTM and CDR2 is ANQGSEA in the germline V gene. V was trimmed by 7 bases and J by 5 bases, leaving 7 bases between them. There are 10 residues in the CDR3. The CDR3 sequence: CSARIDTQYF. CDR3 DNA sequence: TGCAGCGCTAGAATAGATACGCAGTATTTT.

In this sample, this clone turned up a few times. The V gene is TRBV5-6, the J gene TRBJ1-2, with TRBD1 as a possible D gene (5 bases). Germline V gives CDR1 SGHDT, CDR2 YYEEEE. The CDR3 covers 14 residues. Between the trimmed V and J ends, which lost 7 bases and 8 bases, there was a span of 21 bases. The CDR3 reads CASVRAGRISGYTF. Here the CDR3 DNA reads TGTGCCAGCGTCCGGGCAGGGCGCATCTCGGGCTACACCTTC.

The CDR3 sequence: CASSLVGGVNTEAFF. In DNA, the CDR3 is TGTGCCAGCAGCTTGGTTGGGGGGGTGAACACTGAAGCTTTCTTT. V usage is TRBV5-5 and J usage is TRBJ1-1; the D gene is possibly TRBD1 (5 bases). Trimming pared 0 bases from V and 0 bases from J, leaving 9 bases between. Germline values: CDR1 SGHKS, CDR2 YYEKEE (reference sequence). The CDR3 is 15 residues long.

J is TRBJ2-5 and V is TRBV7-9, with 10 bases matching TRBD2. V lost 5 bases, J lost 2 bases, and 8 bases stayed unmatched. Germline CDR1 SEHNR, CDR2 FQNEAQ (reference sequence). CDR3 length: 16 amino acids. The CDR3 sequence: CASSRWLAGGQETQYF. The CDR3 DNA follows: TGTGCCAGCAGCCGTTGGTTAGCGGGGGGTCAAGAGACCCAGTACTTC.

The genes are TRBV2 and TRBJ2-2; tentatively, D is TRBD1 (5 bases). V was pared by 7 bases and J by 6 bases, with 27 bases between. CDR3 length: 18 residues. Germline-derived CDR1 and CDR2 are SNHLY and FYNNEI. CDR3 nucleotide sequence: TGTGCCAGCAACTGGAAGGGGCCCCGTTCCAGTTTTCCCGGGGAGCTGTTTTTT. As protein: CASNWKGPRSSFPGELFF.

V is TRBV6-2 or TRBV6-3 and J is TRBJ1-2; unclear D gene. There are 12 residues in the CDR3. Germline CDR1 MNHEY, CDR2 SVGEGT. Trimming stripped 6 bases from V and 8 bases from J, with 13 bases between. In DNA, the CDR3 is TGTGCCAGCAGCGAGCCCCTCAGGGGCTACACCTTC. This translates into CASSEPLRGYTF.

This chain uses TRBV10-3 with TRBJ1-3; the match to TRBD1 covers 7 bases. The CDR3 sequence is 16 residues long. The trim removed 8 bases at V and 0 bases at J, leaving 10 bases unmatched. CDR1 ENHRY and CDR2 SYGVKD come from the germline V gene. The CDR3 sequence: CAISGQLPSSGNTIYF. The CDR3 DNA follows: TGTGCCATCTCGGGACAGCTCCCCAGCTCTGGAAACACCATATATTTT.

CDR3 coding DNA: TGTGCCAGCAGTGAATGGACTAGCGCAGAGACCCAGTACTTC. Its protein product is CASSEWTSAETQYF. The chain links TRBV2 to TRBJ2-5; 9 bases are a match to TRBD2. After removal of 2 bases from V and 4 bases from J, the junction contained 2 bases not matched to a gene. Per germline, CDR1 SNHLY and CDR2 FYNNEI. This CDR3 comprises 14 residues.

This chain uses TRBV15 with TRBJ1-4; tentatively, D is TRBD1 (5 bases). Germline CDR1 is LNHNV and CDR2 is YYDKDF (reference sequence). V was pared by 0 bases and J by 5 bases, with 10 bases between. The CDR3 sequence is 15 residues long. The CDR3 protein is CATSRDMAGNEKLFF. CDR3 nucleotides: TGTGCCACCAGCAGAGATATGGCAGGGAATGAAAAACTGTTTTTT. Combining the CDR3 with reference TRBV15 and TRBJ1-4 gives the whole variable domain DAMVIQNPRYQVTQFGKPVTLSCSQTLNHNVMYWYQQKSSQAPKLLFHYYDKDFNNEADTPDNFQSRRPNTSFCFLDIRSPGLGDTAMYLCATSRDMAGNEKLFFGSGTQLSVL.

The rearrangement links TRBV7-6 to TRBJ2-7, with D possibly being TRBD1 (5 bases). The CDR3 totals 13 residues. Germline loops: CDR1 SGHVS, CDR2 FNYEAQ. Deletions cut 2 bases from V and 3 bases from J, with 8 bases between. As DNA, the CDR3 is TGTGCCAGCAGCTTATCCAGGGACTACGAGCAGTACTTC. Translating it yields CASSLSRDYEQYF.

The chain couples TRBV5-1 to TRBJ1-4; 8 bases fit TRBD1. This CDR3 has 16 residues. Per the germline V gene, CDR1 is SGHRS and CDR2 is YFSETQ. The trim removed 1 base at V and 6 bases at J, leaving 8 bases unmatched. CDR3 residues: CASSLRPGGSDEKLFF. The CDR3 DNA follows: TGCGCCAGCAGCTTGAGGCCAGGGGGCAGCGATGAAAAACTGTTTTTT.

The rearrangement joins TRBV5-1 to TRBJ1-4; the D is unclear. Per the germline V gene, CDR1 is SGHRS and CDR2 is YFSETQ. V was shortened by 0 bases and J by 6 bases, with 12 bases between the two germline ends. The CDR3 has 15 residues. CDR3 DNA: TGCGCCAGCAGCTTGGCGGTTGGGCGCGATGAAAAACTGTTTTTT. It specifies CASSLAVGRDEKLFF.

The CDR3 DNA is TGTGCCAGCAGCGCGACCTACGAGCAGTACTTC. This codes for CASSATYEQYF. The gene calls are TRBV7-9 and TRBJ2-7; D gene unclear. The V end lost 5 bases, the J end lost 2 bases, and 4 bases lay between the germline ends. The CDR3 loop spans 11 amino acids. CDR1 SEHNR and CDR2 FQNEAQ come from the germline V gene (reference sequence).

The chain couples TRBV19 to TRBJ1-5; a possible D gene is TRBD1 (5 bases). The ends were cut back, 10 bases at V and 5 bases at J, with 15 bases in the middle. Per germline, CDR1 LNHDA and CDR2 SQIVND (reference sequence). The CDR3 consists of 13 residues. The CDR3 sequence is CATAGWGYQPQHF. CDR3 in DNA: TGTGCCACTGCCGGATGGGGCTATCAGCCCCAGCATTTT. The variable domain in full, with the rest retrieved from reference TRBV19 and TRBJ1-5, is DGGITQSPKYLFRKEGQNVTLSCEQNLNHDAMYWYRQDPGQGLRLIYYSQIVNDFQKGDIAEGYSVSREKKESFPLTVTSAQKNPTAFYLCATAGWGYQPQHFGDGTRLSIL.

The J gene is TRBJ2-1, the V gene TRBV7-9; 7 nucleotides align to TRBD2. The CDR3 covers 13 residues. The trim removed 5 bases at V and 9 bases at J, leaving 7 bases unmatched. Germline V gives CDR1 SEHNR, CDR2 FQNEAQ (reference sequence). Written as DNA, the CDR3 is TGTGCCAGCAGCATACGACTAGCAGTTGAGCAGTTCTTC. Translation: CASSIRLAVEQFF.

The chain uses TRBV19 and TRBJ1-1; 7 nucleotides line up with TRBD1. Germline V gives CDR1 LNHDA, CDR2 SQIVND (reference sequence). V dropped 3 bases and J dropped 1; count of bases not matched to a gene: 5. CDR3 size: 15 residues. The CDR3 sequence is CASSIGDRENTEAFF. As DNA, the CDR3 is TGTGCCAGTAGTATTGGAGACAGGGAGAACACTGAAGCTTTCTTT.